The 5 T cell receptor beta chains below all came from one sample that was sequenced in a study of blood T cell repertoires in COVID-19. Using immunoSEQ multiplex PCR, the repertoire was profiled, and TCRdb retains in-frame clones only, with some absent. Of about 260,000 clones listed, more than 75% are singletons. Input material: peripheral blood. Receptors were obtained from an older woman with COVID-19, enrolled during active disease.

This rearrangement joins TRBV4-2 to TRBJ2-7; tentatively, D is TRBD1 (5 bases). CDR1 is LGHNA and CDR2 is YNFKEQ in the germline V gene. Deletions cut 1 base from V and 1 base from J, with 8 bases between. CDR3 length: 14 amino acids. The CDR3 loop is CASSQVKGSYEQYF. The CDR3 DNA reads TGTGCCAGCAGCCAAGTCAAGGGGTCCTACGAGCAGTACTTC.

This CDR3 reads CASSVGLAQSTDTQYF. CDR3 sequence (DNA): TGTGCCAGCAGCGTGGGACTAGCGCAAAGCACAGATACGCAGTATTTT. V and J are TRBV9 and TRBJ2-3; TRBD2 matches 10 bases. Per the germline V gene, CDR1 is SGDLS and CDR2 is YYNGEE. J lost 0 bases, V lost 2 bases, and 3 bases had no gene match. The length of the CDR3 is 16 residues.

This rearrangement joins TRBV19 to TRBJ1-2; D possibly corresponds to TRBD1 (6 bases). With 3 bases removed from V and 4 bases from J, the gap between germline ends came to 9 bases. The CDR3 has 13 amino acids. The germline gives CDR1 LNHDA, CDR2 SQIVND (reference sequence). The CDR3 region is CASSIGQIYGYTF. In DNA form, the CDR3 reads TGTGCCAGTAGTATCGGACAGATCTATGGCTACACCTTC.

The chain combines TRBV7-9 with TRBJ1-5; D not certain. The CDR3 consists of 14 residues. Deletions cut 5 bases from V and 2 bases from J, with 10 bases between. Germline V lookup: CDR1 SEHNR, CDR2 FQNEAQ (reference sequence). The CDR3 loop reads CASSPSGGNQPQHF. CDR3 DNA: TGTGCCAGCAGCCCCTCCGGGGGCAATCAGCCCCAGCATTTT.

The count of this clone is one. The chain is built from TRBV7-9 and TRBJ1-1; D is perhaps TRBD1 (6 bases). The ends were cut back, 6 bases at V and 4 bases at J, with 15 bases in the middle. The CDR3 is made up of 14 amino acids. Germline V gene lookup returns CDR1 SEHNR and CDR2 FQNEAQ (reference sequence). As DNA, the CDR3 is TGTGCCAGCAGACCCACCAGGGGTTTCACTGAAGCTTTCTTT. Amino acids: CASRPTRGFTEAFF.